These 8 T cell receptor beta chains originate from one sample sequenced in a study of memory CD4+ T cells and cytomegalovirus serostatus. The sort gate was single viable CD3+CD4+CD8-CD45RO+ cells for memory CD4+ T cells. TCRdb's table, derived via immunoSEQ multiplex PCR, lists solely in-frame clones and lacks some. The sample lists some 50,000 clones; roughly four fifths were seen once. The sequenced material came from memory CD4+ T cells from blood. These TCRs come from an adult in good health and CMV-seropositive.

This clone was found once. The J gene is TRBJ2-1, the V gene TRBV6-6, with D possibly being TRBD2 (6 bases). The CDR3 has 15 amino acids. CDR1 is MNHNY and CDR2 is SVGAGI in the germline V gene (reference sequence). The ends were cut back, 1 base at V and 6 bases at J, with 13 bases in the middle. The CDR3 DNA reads TGTGCCAGCAGTTACTGGGACTCGGGTGGCAATGAGCAGTTCTTC. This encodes CASSYWDSGGNEQFF.

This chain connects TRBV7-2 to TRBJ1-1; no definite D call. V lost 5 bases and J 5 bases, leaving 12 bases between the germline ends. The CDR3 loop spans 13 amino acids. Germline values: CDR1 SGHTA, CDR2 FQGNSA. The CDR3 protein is CASSQLRRTEAFF. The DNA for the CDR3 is TGTGCCAGCAGCCAACTGAGGCGTACTGAAGCTTTCTTT. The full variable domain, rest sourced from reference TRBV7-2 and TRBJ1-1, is GAGVSQSPSNKVTEKGKDVELRCDPISGHTALYWYRQSLGQGLEFLIYFQGNSAPDKSGLPSDRFSAERTGGSVSTLTIQRTQQEDSAVYLCASSQLRRTEAFFGQGTRLTVV.

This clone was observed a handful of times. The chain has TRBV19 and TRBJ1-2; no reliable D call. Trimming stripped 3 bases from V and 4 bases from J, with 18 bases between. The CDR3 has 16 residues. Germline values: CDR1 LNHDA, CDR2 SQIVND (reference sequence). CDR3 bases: TGTGCCAGTAGTATTTTTCAACCAGGCGGTTCCTATGGCTACACCTTC. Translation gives CASSIFQPGGSYGYTF.

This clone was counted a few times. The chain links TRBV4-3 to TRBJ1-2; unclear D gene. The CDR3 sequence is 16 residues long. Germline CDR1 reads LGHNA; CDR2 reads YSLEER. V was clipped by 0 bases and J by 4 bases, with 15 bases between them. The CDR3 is CASSQDSRGIRYGYTF. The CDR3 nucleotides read TGCGCCAGCAGCCAAGATAGCCGCGGTATTCGCTATGGCTACACCTTC.

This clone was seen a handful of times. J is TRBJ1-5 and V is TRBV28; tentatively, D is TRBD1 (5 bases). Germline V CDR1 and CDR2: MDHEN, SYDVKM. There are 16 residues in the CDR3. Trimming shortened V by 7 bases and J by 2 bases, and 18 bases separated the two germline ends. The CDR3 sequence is CASTPGGVEGNQPQHF. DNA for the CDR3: TGTGCCAGCACCCCAGGAGGGGTTGAAGGCAATCAGCCCCAGCATTTT. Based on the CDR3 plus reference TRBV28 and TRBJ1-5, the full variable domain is DVKVTQSSRYLVKRTGEKVFLECVQDMDHENMFWYRQDPGLGLRLIYFSYDVKMKEKGDIPEGYSVSREKKERFSLILESASTNQTSMYLCASTPGGVEGNQPQHFGDGTRLSIL.

CDR3 DNA: TGTGCCATCAGGAGCGGTAGCGGGGAAGAGACCCAGTACTTC. This translates into CAIRSGSGEETQYF. The V and J genes are TRBV10-3 and TRBJ2-5; 8 bases are shared with TRBD2. Germline CDR1 reads ENHRY; CDR2 reads SYGVKD. Trimming took 6 bases from V and 3 from J; bases not matched to a gene: 6. This CDR3 has 14 residues.

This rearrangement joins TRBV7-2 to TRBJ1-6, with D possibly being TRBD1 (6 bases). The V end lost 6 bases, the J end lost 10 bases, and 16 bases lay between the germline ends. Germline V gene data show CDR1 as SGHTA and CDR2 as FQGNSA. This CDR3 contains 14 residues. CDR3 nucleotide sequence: TGTGCCAGCAGGTCAACAGGGTTTCGATCACCCCTCCACTTT. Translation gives CASRSTGFRSPLHF.

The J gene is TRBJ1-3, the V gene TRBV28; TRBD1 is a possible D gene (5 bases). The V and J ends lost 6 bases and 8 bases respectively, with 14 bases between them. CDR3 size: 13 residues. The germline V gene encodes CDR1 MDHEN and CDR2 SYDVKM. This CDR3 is CASRRGVVDTIYF. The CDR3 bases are TGTGCCAGCAGGAGAGGGGTTGTGGACACCATATATTTT.